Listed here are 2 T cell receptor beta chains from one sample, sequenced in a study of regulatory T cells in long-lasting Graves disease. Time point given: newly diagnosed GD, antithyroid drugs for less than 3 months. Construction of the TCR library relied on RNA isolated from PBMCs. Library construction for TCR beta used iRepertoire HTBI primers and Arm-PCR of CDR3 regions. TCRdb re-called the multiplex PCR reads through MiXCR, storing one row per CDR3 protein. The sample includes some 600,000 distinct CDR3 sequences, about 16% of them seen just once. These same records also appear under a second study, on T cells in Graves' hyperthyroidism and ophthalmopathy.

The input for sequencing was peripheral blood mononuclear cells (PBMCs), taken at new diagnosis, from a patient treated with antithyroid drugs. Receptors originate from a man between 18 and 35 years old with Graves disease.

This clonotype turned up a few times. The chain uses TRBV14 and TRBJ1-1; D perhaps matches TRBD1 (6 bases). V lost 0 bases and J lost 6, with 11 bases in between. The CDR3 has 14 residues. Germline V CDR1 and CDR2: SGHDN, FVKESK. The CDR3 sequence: CASSQDLGGAEAFF. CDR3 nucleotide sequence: TGTGCCAGCAGCCAAGATCTAGGGGGAGCTGAAGCTTTCTTT.

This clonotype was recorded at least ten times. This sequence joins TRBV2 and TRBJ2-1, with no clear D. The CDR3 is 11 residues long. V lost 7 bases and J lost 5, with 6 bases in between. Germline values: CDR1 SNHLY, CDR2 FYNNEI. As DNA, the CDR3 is TGTGCCAGCATCCGAGACAATGAGCAGTTCTTC. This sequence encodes CASIRDNEQFF.